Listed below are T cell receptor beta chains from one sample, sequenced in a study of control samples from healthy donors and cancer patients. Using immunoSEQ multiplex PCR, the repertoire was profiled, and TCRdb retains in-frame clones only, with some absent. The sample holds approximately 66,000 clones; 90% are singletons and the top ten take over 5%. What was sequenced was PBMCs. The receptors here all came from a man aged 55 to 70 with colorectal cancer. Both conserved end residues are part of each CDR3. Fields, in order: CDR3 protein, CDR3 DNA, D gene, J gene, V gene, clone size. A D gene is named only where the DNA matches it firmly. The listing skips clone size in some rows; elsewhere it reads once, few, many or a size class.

cdr3_aa: CASNFGIQPQHF; cdr3_nt: TGTGCCAGTAATTTTGGGATTCAGCCCCAGCATTTT; d_call: .; j_call: TRBJ1-5; v_call: TRBV19; clone_size: .
cdr3_aa: CASSPGLALYEQYF; cdr3_nt: TGTGCCAGCAGCCCTGGACTAGCGTTGTACGAGCAGTACTTC; d_call: TRBD2; j_call: TRBJ2-7; v_call: TRBV3-1/TRBV3-2; clone_size: once
cdr3_aa: CASSPDRNTGELFF; cdr3_nt: TGTGCCAGCAGTCCGGACAGGAACACCGGGGAGCTGTTTTTT; d_call: .; j_call: TRBJ2-2; v_call: TRBV2; clone_size: .
cdr3_aa: CASTLQGRSNYGYTF; cdr3_nt: TGTGCCAGCACCCTACAGGGGCGATCTAACTATGGCTACACCTTC; d_call: TRBD1; j_call: TRBJ1-2; v_call: TRBV6-6; clone_size: .
cdr3_aa: CASSLEGGPCMTKNIQYF; cdr3_nt: TGTGCCAGCAGCTTAGAGGGGGGACCTTGTATGACCAAAAACATTCAGTACTTC; d_call: .; j_call: TRBJ2-4; v_call: TRBV7-7; clone_size: .
cdr3_aa: CASSLSPGTGSNEQFF; cdr3_nt: TGCGCCAGCAGCTTGTCCCCCGGGACAGGCAGCAATGAGCAGTTCTTC; d_call: TRBD1; j_call: TRBJ2-1; v_call: TRBV5-1; clone_size: .
cdr3_aa: CASSSGLNTEAFF; cdr3_nt: TGTGCCAGCAGCTCCGGATTAAACACTGAAGCTTTCTTT; d_call: .; j_call: TRBJ1-1; v_call: TRBV14; clone_size: .
cdr3_aa: CASNNYSNQPQHF; cdr3_nt: TGTGCCAGCAACAACTATAGCAATCAGCCCCAGCATTTT; d_call: .; j_call: TRBJ1-5; v_call: TRBV6-5; clone_size: .
cdr3_aa: CASTQGYLDGSNQPQHF; cdr3_nt: TGCGCCAGCACCCAAGGATACCTTGACGGCAGCAATCAGCCCCAGCATTTT; d_call: .; j_call: TRBJ1-5; v_call: TRBV4-1; clone_size: .
cdr3_aa: CARSAGGAAGEQFF; cdr3_nt: TGTGCCCGTAGTGCGGGGGGGGCCGCTGGGGAGCAGTTCTTC; d_call: TRBD2; j_call: TRBJ2-1; v_call: TRBV19; clone_size: .
cdr3_aa: CASSPQVGGGNYEQYF; cdr3_nt: TGTGCCAGCTCACCACAAGTGGGTGGCGGGAACTACGAGCAGTACTTC; d_call: .; j_call: TRBJ2-7; v_call: TRBV18; clone_size: .
cdr3_aa: CASSSDRAAGELFF; cdr3_nt: TGTGCCAGCAGCTCGGACAGGGCCGCCGGGGAGCTGTTTTTT; d_call: TRBD1; j_call: TRBJ2-2; v_call: TRBV2; clone_size: once
cdr3_aa: CASRPGTDTEAFF; cdr3_nt: TGTGCCAGCAGGCCCGGGACAGACACTGAAGCTTTCTTT; d_call: TRBD1; j_call: TRBJ1-1; v_call: TRBV11-2; clone_size: .
cdr3_aa: CASRAGGGRTDTQYF; cdr3_nt: TGTGCCAGCAGGGCTGGGGGGGGCCGTACAGATACGCAGTATTTT; d_call: .; j_call: TRBJ2-3; v_call: TRBV5-4; clone_size: .
cdr3_aa: CASSLEPRAYNEQFF; cdr3_nt: TGTGCCAGCAGCTTAGAGCCCAGGGCTTACAATGAGCAGTTCTTC; d_call: .; j_call: TRBJ2-1; v_call: TRBV11-3; clone_size: .
cdr3_aa: CASSQEGAGSGNTIYF; cdr3_nt: TGTGCCAGCAGCCAAGAGGGCGCAGGCTCTGGAAACACCATATATTTT; d_call: .; j_call: TRBJ1-3; v_call: TRBV3-1/TRBV3-2; clone_size: .
cdr3_aa: CASSEKGTYNSPLHF; cdr3_nt: TGTGCCAGCAGTGAAAAAGGGACCTATAATTCACCCCTCCACTTT; d_call: .; j_call: TRBJ1-6; v_call: TRBV6-1; clone_size: .
cdr3_aa: CASSLVGQGGSPLHF; cdr3_nt: TGTGCCAGCAGCTTAGTGGGTCAGGGGGGTTCACCCCTCCACTTT; d_call: TRBD1; j_call: TRBJ1-6; v_call: TRBV7-2; clone_size: .
cdr3_aa: CASSPQGGSYGYTF; cdr3_nt: TGTGCCAGCAGTCCCCAGGGTGGGTCCTATGGCTACACCTTC; d_call: .; j_call: TRBJ1-2; v_call: TRBV6-5; clone_size: .
cdr3_aa: CASSMGWQITNYGYTF; cdr3_nt: TGTGCCAGTAGTATGGGATGGCAGATCACTAACTATGGCTACACCTTC; d_call: .; j_call: TRBJ1-2; v_call: TRBV19; clone_size: once
cdr3_aa: CASSEGQGDHSYEQYF; cdr3_nt: TGCGCCAGCAGTGAAGGGCAGGGGGATCACTCCTACGAGCAGTACTTC; d_call: TRBD1; j_call: TRBJ2-7; v_call: TRBV10-1; clone_size: .
cdr3_aa: CASSALWGTEAFF; cdr3_nt: TGTGCCAGCAGTGCGCTATGGGGCACTGAAGCTTTCTTT; d_call: .; j_call: TRBJ1-1; v_call: TRBV2; clone_size: .
cdr3_aa: CASSYPSGSTDTQYF; cdr3_nt: TGTGCCAGCAGTTATCCTAGCGGGAGCACAGATACGCAGTATTTT; d_call: TRBD2; j_call: TRBJ2-3; v_call: TRBV6-2/TRBV6-3; clone_size: .
cdr3_aa: CASSPQVGLVGTQYF; cdr3_nt: TGTGCCAGTAGCCCCCAGGTCGGGCTAGTCGGGACCCAGTACTTC; d_call: .; j_call: TRBJ2-5; v_call: TRBV19; clone_size: .
cdr3_aa: CASSPTRTGVPYNSPLHF; cdr3_nt: TGTGCCAGCAGTCCGACCCGGACAGGGGTACCCTATAATTCACCCCTCCACTTT; d_call: TRBD1; j_call: TRBJ1-6; v_call: TRBV28; clone_size: .
cdr3_aa: CASSPQGTNEKLFF; cdr3_nt: TGTGCCAGCTCACCACAGGGAACTAATGAAAAACTGTTTTTT; d_call: .; j_call: TRBJ1-4; v_call: TRBV18; clone_size: .
cdr3_aa: CASSLASGTYEQYF; cdr3_nt: TGTGCCAGCAGCTTGGCTAGCGGGACCTACGAGCAGTACTTC; d_call: TRBD2; j_call: TRBJ2-7; v_call: TRBV5-5; clone_size: .
cdr3_aa: CAISDPGQGLSYEQYF; cdr3_nt: TGTGCCATCAGTGACCCGGGACAGGGGCTATCCTACGAGCAGTACTTC; d_call: TRBD1; j_call: TRBJ2-7; v_call: TRBV10-3; clone_size: .
cdr3_aa: CASRPGQDRYWFQETQYF; cdr3_nt: TGTGCCAGCAGGCCGGGACAGGACCGTTACTGGTTCCAAGAGACCCAGTACTTC; d_call: TRBD1; j_call: TRBJ2-5; v_call: TRBV2; clone_size: .
cdr3_aa: CASSQDGTGVGSYGYTF; cdr3_nt: TGTGCCAGCAGCCAAGATGGGACAGGAGTCGGTTCCTATGGCTACACCTTC; d_call: TRBD1; j_call: TRBJ1-2; v_call: TRBV3-1/TRBV3-2; clone_size: .
cdr3_aa: CASSLGTSGADTQYF; cdr3_nt: TGTGCCAGCAGCTTAGGGACTAGCGGGGCAGATACGCAGTATTTT; d_call: TRBD2; j_call: TRBJ2-3; v_call: TRBV7-7; clone_size: .
cdr3_aa: CASSLVPDTGELFF; cdr3_nt: TGTGCCAGCAGCTTAGTCCCTGACACCGGGGAGCTGTTTTTT; d_call: .; j_call: TRBJ2-2; v_call: TRBV11-3; clone_size: .
cdr3_aa: CASSESDSNQPQHF; cdr3_nt: TGTGCCAGCAGTGAGTCAGATAGCAATCAGCCCCAGCATTTT; d_call: .; j_call: TRBJ1-5; v_call: TRBV2; clone_size: .
cdr3_aa: CASSLGQRQETQYF; cdr3_nt: TGCGCCAGCAGTTTGGGACAGAGACAAGAGACCCAGTACTTC; d_call: TRBD1; j_call: TRBJ2-5; v_call: TRBV5-1; clone_size: once
cdr3_aa: CATPRTGRTYNEQFF; cdr3_nt: TGTGCCACCCCGAGGACAGGGAGGACCTACAATGAGCAGTTCTTC; d_call: TRBD1; j_call: TRBJ2-1; v_call: TRBV19; clone_size: .
cdr3_aa: CASSLGLAGGGELFF; cdr3_nt: TGTGCCAGCAGTCTCGGACTAGCGGGAGGCGGGGAGCTGTTTTTT; d_call: TRBD2; j_call: TRBJ2-2; v_call: TRBV28; clone_size: .
cdr3_aa: CASSSDGAAGPLHF; cdr3_nt: TGTGCCAGCAGCTCCGACGGGGCGGCGGGGCCCCTCCACTTT; d_call: .; j_call: TRBJ1-6; v_call: TRBV7-9; clone_size: few
cdr3_aa: CASKYGQGPGAFF; cdr3_nt: TGTGCCAGCAAATACGGACAGGGGCCTGGAGCTTTCTTT; d_call: TRBD1; j_call: TRBJ1-1; v_call: TRBV12-3/TRBV12-4; clone_size: .
cdr3_aa: CASSPGGAGTEAFF; cdr3_nt: TGTGCCAGCAGTCCCGGGGGGGCAGGCACTGAAGCTTTCTTT; d_call: .; j_call: TRBJ1-1; v_call: TRBV7-9; clone_size: .
cdr3_aa: CASTVGSNHNSPLHF; cdr3_nt: TGTGCCAGCACGGTCGGGAGTAACCATAATTCACCCCTCCACTTT; d_call: .; j_call: TRBJ1-6; v_call: TRBV5-5; clone_size: .
cdr3_aa: CASSLSAHYNEQFF; cdr3_nt: TGCGCCAGCAGCTTGTCGGCACACTACAATGAGCAGTTCTTC; d_call: .; j_call: TRBJ2-1; v_call: TRBV5-1; clone_size: .
cdr3_aa: CASSLAGQDGEEKLFF; cdr3_nt: TGTGCCAGCAGCTTAGCGGGACAGGACGGGGAAGAAAAACTGTTTTTT; d_call: TRBD1; j_call: TRBJ1-4; v_call: TRBV7-9; clone_size: .
cdr3_aa: CASSSLTGGAGEQYF; cdr3_nt: TGCGCCAGCAGCTCCTTGACAGGGGGCGCGGGGGAGCAGTACTTC; d_call: TRBD1; j_call: TRBJ2-7; v_call: TRBV5-1; clone_size: .
cdr3_aa: CASSLRDRGRKEVSGNTIYF; cdr3_nt: TGTGCCAGCAGTTTACGGGACAGGGGGCGAAAAGAAGTCTCTGGAAACACCATATATTTT; d_call: TRBD1; j_call: TRBJ1-3; v_call: TRBV27; clone_size: .
cdr3_aa: CASNPGRGRIYGYTF; cdr3_nt: TGTGCCAGCAACCCAGGTCGGGGGCGCATCTATGGCTACACCTTC; d_call: .; j_call: TRBJ1-2; v_call: TRBV6-6; clone_size: .
cdr3_aa: CASSLRQVVSPLHF; cdr3_nt: TGTGCCAGCAGTTTAAGACAGGTGGTCTCACCCCTCCACTTT; d_call: .; j_call: TRBJ1-6; v_call: TRBV28; clone_size: once
cdr3_aa: CSVIQGTNSNQPQHF; cdr3_nt: TGCAGCGTTATCCAGGGGACAAATAGCAATCAGCCCCAGCATTTT; d_call: .; j_call: TRBJ1-5; v_call: TRBV29-1; clone_size: .
cdr3_aa: CASSPATGTYNSPLHF; cdr3_nt: TGCGCCAGCAGCCCGGCGACAGGTACCTATAATTCACCCCTCCACTTT; d_call: .; j_call: TRBJ1-6; v_call: TRBV5-1; clone_size: .
cdr3_aa: CASSGGTGRGEQFF; cdr3_nt: TGTGCCAGCAGCGGGGGGACAGGGCGAGGTGAGCAGTTCTTC; d_call: TRBD1; j_call: TRBJ2-1; v_call: TRBV2; clone_size: .